This TCR beta chain is from a study of blood T cell repertoires in COVID-19. The germline V gene has CDR1 KGHSY and CDR2 FQNENV. The CDR3 has 14 amino acids. V lost 8 bases and J 2 bases, leaving 15 bases between the germline ends. The table came from immunoSEQ multiplex PCR; TCRdb's copy has only in-frame clones and leaves some out. The sample includes some 150,000 clones, approximately 80% of them seen just once. The chain recombines TRBV16 with TRBJ1-1; D is perhaps TRBD1 (5 bases). Input material: peripheral blood. This TCR derives from a human donor in a cohort sampled during active COVID-19. The CDR3 DNA follows: TGTGCCAGCGGCGGGACGGACCCAAACACTGAAGCTTTCTTT. Amino acid sequence: CASGGTDPNTEAFF.